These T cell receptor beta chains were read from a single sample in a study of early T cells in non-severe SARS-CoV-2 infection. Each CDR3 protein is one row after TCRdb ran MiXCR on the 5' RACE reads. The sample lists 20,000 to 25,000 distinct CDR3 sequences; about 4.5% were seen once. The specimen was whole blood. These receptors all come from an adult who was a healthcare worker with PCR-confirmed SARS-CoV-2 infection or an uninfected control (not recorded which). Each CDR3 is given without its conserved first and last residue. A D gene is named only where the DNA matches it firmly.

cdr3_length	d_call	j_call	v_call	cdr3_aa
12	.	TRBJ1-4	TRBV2	ASSGQAGGEKLF
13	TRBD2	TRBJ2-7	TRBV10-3	AISKTSGGSYEQY
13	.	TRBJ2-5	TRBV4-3	ASSQGGTEQETQY
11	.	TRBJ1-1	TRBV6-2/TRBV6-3	ASSYLLTDEAF
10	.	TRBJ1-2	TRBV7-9	ASSLNRRSNT
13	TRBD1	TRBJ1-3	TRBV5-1	ASSLGTGFGNTIY
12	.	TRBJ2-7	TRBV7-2	ASSLGDGAYEQY
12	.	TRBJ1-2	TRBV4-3	ASSQEVEDYGYT
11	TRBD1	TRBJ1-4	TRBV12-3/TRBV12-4	ASSEVQGYKLF
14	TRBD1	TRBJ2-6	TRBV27	ASRGDRSSGANVLT
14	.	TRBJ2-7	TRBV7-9	ASSLAGTKGRYEQY
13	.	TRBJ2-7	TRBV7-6	ASSLSGTPFYEQY
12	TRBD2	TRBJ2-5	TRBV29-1	SVGLAGAQETQY
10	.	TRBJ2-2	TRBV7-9	ASRRGLLELF
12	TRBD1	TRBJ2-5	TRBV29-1	SVLPDRVRETQY
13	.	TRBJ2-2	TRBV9	ASSLSVREAGELF